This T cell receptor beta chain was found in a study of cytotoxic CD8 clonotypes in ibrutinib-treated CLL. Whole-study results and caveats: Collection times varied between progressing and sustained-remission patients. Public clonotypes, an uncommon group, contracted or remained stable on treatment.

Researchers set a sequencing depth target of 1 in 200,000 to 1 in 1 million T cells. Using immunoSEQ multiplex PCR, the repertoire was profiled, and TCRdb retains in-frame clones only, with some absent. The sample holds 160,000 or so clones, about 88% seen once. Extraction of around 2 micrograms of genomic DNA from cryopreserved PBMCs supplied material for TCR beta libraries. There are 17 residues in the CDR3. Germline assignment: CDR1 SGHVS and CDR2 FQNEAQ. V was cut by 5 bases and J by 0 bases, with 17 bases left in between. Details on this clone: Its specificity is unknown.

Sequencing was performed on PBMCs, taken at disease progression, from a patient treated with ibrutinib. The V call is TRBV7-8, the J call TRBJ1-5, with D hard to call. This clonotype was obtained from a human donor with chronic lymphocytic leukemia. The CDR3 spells CASSPSAGPDSNQPQHF. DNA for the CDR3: TGTGCCAGCAGCCCCAGCGCCGGGCCAGATAGCAATCAGCCCCAGCATTTT.